These 17 T cell receptor beta chains were sequenced from one sample in a study of OX40 agonist ivuxolimab in advanced cancers. TCRdb's table, derived via immunoSEQ multiplex PCR, lists solely in-frame clones and lacks some. The sample yields 60,000 to 80,000 clones, about 81% seen once. This specimen consisted of CD4+ or CD8+ T cells sorted from blood, obtained in a trial of the OX40 agonist ivuxolimab. Receptor source: an adult with an advanced solid tumor such as melanoma, head and neck, liver or kidney cancer.

This chain connects TRBV6-6 to TRBJ1-1; D unresolved. Germline-derived CDR1 and CDR2 are MNHNY and SVGAGI (reference sequence). The V and J ends lost 0 bases and 6 bases respectively, with 14 bases between them. This CDR3 has 15 residues. The CDR3 sequence is CASSYSLALGAEAFF. The CDR3 nucleotides are TGTGCCAGCAGTTACTCCCTGGCCTTGGGTGCTGAAGCTTTCTTT.

The chain joins TRBV25-1 to TRBJ2-7; a weak D match, TRBD1 (5 bases). The CDR3 totals 17 residues. In germline, CDR1 is MGHDK, CDR2 SYGVNS. Trimming removed 6 bases from V and 2 bases from J, with 23 bases in between. CDR3 in amino acids: CASRGQVMGILTYEQYF. Written as DNA, the CDR3 is TGTGCCAGCAGGGGGCAAGTTATGGGGATTCTAACCTACGAGCAGTACTTC.

This chain connects TRBV9 to TRBJ2-2; D remains unclear. V lost 0 bases and J lost 6, with 6 bases in between. This CDR3 has 13 amino acids. CDR1 is SGDLS and CDR2 is YYNGEE in the germline V gene. The CDR3 nucleotides read TGTGCCAGCAGCGTAGGCTATCCCGGGGAGCTGTTTTTT. Encoded protein: CASSVGYPGELFF.

The CDR3 protein is CASSPQAYTEAFF. The CDR3, as DNA: TGTGCCAGCAGCCCACAGGCTTACACTGAAGCTTTCTTT. This chain uses TRBV11-3 with TRBJ1-1; a weak D match, TRBD1 (5 bases). Looked up from germline, CDR1 is SGHNT and CDR2 is YENEEA. Trimming pared 5 bases from V and 3 bases from J, leaving 10 bases between. The CDR3 runs 13 residues.

The V call is TRBV12-2, the J call TRBJ2-7. TRBV12-2 is a pseudogene segment. The CDR3 extends over 17 amino acids. The chain's CDR3 is CASRYRPGPSASYEQYF. The DNA for the CDR3 is TGTGCAAGTCGCTACAGGCCGGGGCCGTCGGCTTCCTACGAGCAGTACTTC.

The CDR3 loop is CASSPRGSGGPRDTQYF. The DNA for the CDR3 is TGTGCCAGCAGCCCCCGGGGTAGCGGGGGCCCCAGAGATACGCAGTATTTT. The chain employs TRBV11-3 and TRBJ2-3; 9 nucleotides align to TRBD2. The CDR3 runs to 17 residues. The germline CDR1 and CDR2 sequences are SGHNT and YENEEA. Trimming removed 5 bases from V and 5 bases from J; junction bases left unmatched: 14.

The rearrangement uses TRBV14 and TRBJ2-7; TRBD1 matches 8 bases. The germline gives CDR1 SGHDN, CDR2 FVKESK. With 4 bases clipped from V and 1 base from J, the junction kept 6 bases outside the gene matches. CDR3 length: 15 residues. The CDR3, as DNA: TGTGCCAGCAGCCCCCGACAGGGGTTATCCTACGAGCAGTACTTC. It translates to CASSPRQGLSYEQYF.

J is TRBJ1-4 and V is TRBV4-1; a weak D match, TRBD1 (6 bases). CDR3 length: 15 amino acids. Germline V CDR1 and CDR2: MGHRA, YSYEKL. Trimming shortened V by 4 bases and J by 2 bases, and 11 bases separated the two germline ends. The DNA of the CDR3 is TGCGCCAGCAGCCTGTATACAGGGACTAATGAAAAACTGTTTTTT. Translated: CASSLYTGTNEKLFF.

The V and J genes are TRBV4-2 and TRBJ2-3; TRBD1 might be the D (5 bases). The length of the CDR3 is 18 residues. From germline, CDR1 is LGHNA and CDR2 YNFKEQ. Trimming removed 1 base at V and 3 bases at J, with 20 bases between. The CDR3 DNA reads TGTGCCAGCAGCCAAGGGCAGGGTCCCCCCTTACGTACAGATACGCAGTATTTT. Protein product: CASSQGQGPPLRTDTQYF.

This clone was counted a few times. The rearrangement joins TRBV7-9 to TRBJ1-3; tentatively, D is TRBD1 (5 bases). The CDR3 sequence is 18 residues long. Germline assignment: CDR1 SEHNR and CDR2 FQNEAQ (reference sequence). V lost 7 bases and J 3 bases, leaving 25 bases between the germline ends. The CDR3, as DNA: TGTGCCAGCACCAGCGGAGGGAGGGGCCGGTCGAGTGGAAACACCATATATTTT. Amino acids: CASTSGGRGRSSGNTIYF.

The genes are TRBV15 and TRBJ2-7; the D call may be TRBD1 or TRBD2 (5 bases each). With 0 bases removed from V and 6 bases from J, the gap between germline ends came to 9 bases. This CDR3 comprises 13 residues. CDR1 and CDR2 from the germline V gene are LNHNV and YYDKDF (reference sequence). CDR3 protein: CATSRDRDGEQYF. The CDR3 DNA reads as TGTGCCACCAGCAGAGATAGGGACGGCGAGCAGTACTTC.

This clone was found a few times. V gene TRBV30 combines with J gene TRBJ1-1; 10 bases fit TRBD1. J was trimmed by 7 bases and V by 3 bases; bases with no gene match: 14. The CDR3 is 16 residues long. The germline V gene encodes CDR1 GTSNPN and CDR2 SVGIG (reference sequence). The CDR3 sequence: CAWRGGDRGRIGEAFF. Written as DNA, the CDR3 is TGTGCCTGGAGAGGCGGAGACAGGGGGCGAATTGGTGAAGCTTTCTTT.

The chain employs TRBV6-5 and TRBJ2-7; tentative D call: TRBD1 (6 bases). With 0 bases removed from V and 3 bases from J, the gap between germline ends came to 12 bases. This CDR3 spans 15 amino acids. CDR1 is MNHEY and CDR2 is SVGAGI in the germline V gene. The CDR3 protein is CASSYSGQQLYEQYF. CDR3 DNA: TGTGCCAGCAGTTACTCGGGACAACAGCTCTACGAGCAGTACTTC.

This clone was recorded once. This chain joins TRBV19 and TRBJ1-5, with TRBD1 as a possible D gene (6 bases). There are 16 residues in the CDR3. Germline CDR1 is LNHDA and CDR2 is SQIVND (reference sequence). The V gene lost 4 bases and the J gene lost 6 bases, with 19 bases spanning the gap. Here the CDR3 DNA reads TGTGCCAGTAGTACCGGGACACCCTCAGCAGGTCAGCCCCAGCATTTT. Amino acids: CASSTGTPSAGQPQHF.

The J gene is TRBJ2-7, the V gene TRBV10-3; TRBD1 agrees at 9 bases. Trimming at V came to 8 bases and at J to 2 bases, leaving 10 bases not matched to a gene. This CDR3 region has 15 residues. From germline, CDR1 is ENHRY and CDR2 SYGVKD. The CDR3: CAIASGTGSPYEQYF. CDR3 in DNA: TGTGCCATCGCCTCCGGGACAGGGAGTCCCTACGAGCAGTACTTC.

This chain uses TRBV5-1 with TRBJ2-7; TRBD1 might be the D (6 bases). The CDR3 loop spans 14 amino acids. Germline loops: CDR1 SGHRS, CDR2 YFSETQ. V dropped 1 base and J dropped 3 bases, with 11 bases sitting between them. The CDR3 loop is CASSLLRDNYEQYF. CDR3 nucleotide sequence: TGCGCCAGCAGCTTGCTTAGGGACAACTACGAGCAGTACTTC.

CDR3 sequence: CASSSPLGDYTF. CDR3 sequence (DNA): TGTGCCAGCAGCTCTCCTCTCGGGGACTACACCTTC. This rearrangement joins TRBV7-9 to TRBJ1-2; D not certain. Germline values: CDR1 SEHNR, CDR2 FQNEAQ (reference sequence). Trimming removed 4 bases from V and 10 bases from J, with 13 bases in between. This CDR3 comprises 12 residues.